This T cell receptor beta chain is from a study of shared clonotypes between healthy human individuals. This CDR3 has 15 amino acids. Trimming took 0 bases from V and 3 from J, leaving 12 bases between them. Germline lookup yields CDR1 SGHAT and CDR2 FQNNGV. As concerns this clone: Its antigen is currently unknown.

Study outcomes and limitations: Limitation of the genetic and exposure-history diversity represented came from the few donors. Researchers found naive subsets generally carried larger estimated richness than memory subsets.

Profiling relied on immunoSEQ multiplex PCR, and the TCRdb table lists in-frame clones only, not all of them. The sample lists roughly 1.4 million clones, around 98.5% occurring once. The J gene is TRBJ2-7, the V gene TRBV11-2; D remains unclear. The source is a man aged 30-40 years in good health. Sequencing was done on a sample of naive CD4+ T cells sorted from blood. Subset denoted: CD45RA+ positively selected. The CDR3 protein is CASSLDRALVYEQYF. CDR3 DNA sequence: TGTGCCAGCAGCTTAGACCGGGCCTTAGTCTACGAGCAGTACTTC.